The T cell receptor (beta chain) described here comes from a study of blood T cell repertoires in COVID-19. Overall study context: The study drew acute and convalescent COVID-19 samples from the United States, Italy and Spain. The cDNA or gDNA used as material had been derived from T cells, B-cell-depleted T cells, or PBMCs.

In the authors' methods: Nucleated cell counts were estimated from reference gene primer amplification. Sequencing was performed with immunoSEQ multiplex PCR; in TCRdb, only in-frame clones are kept and a portion is missing. That table is the source of V, J and clone size, and D and trimming were worked out from the DNA. The repertoire holds around 110,000 clones, around four fifths seen once, with roughly 7.9% in the top ten. Per the germline V gene, CDR1 is GTSNPN and CDR2 is SVGIG (reference sequence). V lost 3 bases, J lost 4 bases, and 5 bases stayed unmatched. The CDR3 has 14 residues. Material: peripheral blood. The chain uses TRBV30 and TRBJ1-5, with 8 bases lining up with TRBD1. The receptor comes from a man in his sixties or seventies with acute or convalescent COVID-19. The CDR3 is CAWSVDRGNQPQHF. CDR3 nucleotide sequence: TGTGCCTGGAGCGTAGACAGGGGTAATCAGCCCCAGCATTTT.